The 20 T cell receptor beta chains below come from one sample, sequenced in a study of cytomegalovirus exposure and HLA in healthy donors. With 60 Vbeta and 13 Jbeta primers, the PCR was carried out. Measured with immunoSEQ multiplex PCR; TCRdb has only the in-frame clones, and not every one. This sample carries about 130,000 clones, with 1% going to the ten biggest clones. Specimen: PBMCs. These receptors all stem from a man aged 18 to 30 in good health and CMV-seronegative.

The V and J genes are TRBV10-1 and TRBJ1-5; D not resolved. V was cut by 3 bases and J by 3 bases, with 9 bases left in between. Germline loops: CDR1 WNHNN, CDR2 SYGVQD (reference sequence). The CDR3 spans 14 residues. CDR3 in amino acids: CASSESGANQPQHF. The CDR3 coding sequence is TGCGCCAGCAGTGAATCCGGAGCCAATCAGCCCCAGCATTTT.

The chain recombines TRBV5-1 with TRBJ2-5, with 7 positions matching TRBD1. Per germline, CDR1 SGHRS and CDR2 YFSETQ. V gave up 4 bases and J gave up 4 bases; unmatched junction bases: 7. This CDR3 has 14 residues. Written as DNA, the CDR3 is TGCGCCAGCAGCACAGGGGAAGTTCGAGAGACCCAGTACTTC. It specifies CASSTGEVRETQYF.

The gene calls are TRBV11-2 and TRBJ1-2; maybe TRBD1 (6 bases). The germline gives CDR1 SGHAT, CDR2 FQNNGV. Trimming cost V 5 bases and J 7 bases, with 20 bases left between them. The CDR3 totals 15 residues. CDR3 amino acids: CASSPPTGGDFGYTF. CDR3 nucleotide sequence: TGTGCCAGCAGCCCCCCGACAGGTGGCGATTTTGGCTACACCTTC.

This rearrangement joins TRBV29-1 to TRBJ1-1, with a tentative D call TRBD1 (5 bases). CDR3 size: 14 residues. Germline V CDR1 and CDR2: SQVTM, ANQGSEA. The V gene lost 6 bases and the J gene lost 3 bases, with 17 bases spanning the gap. CDR3 DNA: TGCAGCGTGAGGGGCGGGGGGGGTTACACTGAAGCTTTCTTT. Encoded protein: CSVRGGGGYTEAFF.

The chain carries TRBV29-1 and TRBJ2-7; 7 bases agree with TRBD1. Losses at the gene ends were 1 base for V and 0 bases for J; bases not matched to a gene: 6. The CDR3 extends over 15 amino acids. Per the germline V gene, CDR1 is SQVTM and CDR2 is ANQGSEA. The DNA for the CDR3 is TGCAGCGTTGAAGGGACAGGCGATAGCTCCTACGAGCAGTACTTC. As protein: CSVEGTGDSSYEQYF.

The rearrangement uses TRBV19 and TRBJ1-5; 7 nucleotides agree with TRBD1. CDR1 and CDR2 from the germline V gene are LNHDA and SQIVND (reference sequence). The CDR3 extends over 17 amino acids. After removal of 2 bases from V and 7 bases from J, the junction contained 14 bases not matched to a gene. The CDR3 here is CASSIRWQGVNSQPQHF. The CDR3 DNA reads TGTGCCAGTAGTATAAGGTGGCAGGGGGTGAACAGCCAGCCCCAGCATTTT.

The chain couples TRBV18 to TRBJ2-5; TRBD1 is a possible D gene (6 bases). The CDR3 has 14 amino acids. The V gene lost 6 bases and the J gene lost 5 bases, with 16 bases spanning the gap. Germline-derived CDR1 and CDR2 are KGHSH and LQKENI. The CDR3 sequence: CASSQEQGSETQYF. The DNA for the CDR3 is TGTGCCAGCTCCCAGGAACAGGGCTCGGAGACCCAGTACTTC.

The chain carries TRBV2 and TRBJ2-7; 7 bases match TRBD2. CDR1 is SNHLY and CDR2 is FYNNEI in the germline V gene. The V segment lost 8 bases and the J segment 6 bases; nucleotides outside the gene matches: 4. The CDR3 has 11 amino acids. In DNA form, the CDR3 reads TGTGCCAGCTCGCTAGCGGCCGAGCAGTACTTC. Protein product: CASSLAAEQYF.

The V gene is TRBV6-1, the J gene TRBJ1-2; D is perhaps TRBD1 (5 bases). With 5 bases removed from V and 7 bases from J, the gap between germline ends came to 20 bases. CDR1 is MNHNS and CDR2 is SASEGT in the germline V gene. There are 15 residues in the CDR3. The CDR3 DNA follows: TGTGCCAGCAGTACCCACGGACACGGTCAACCTGGCTACACCTTC. Translated: CASSTHGHGQPGYTF.

The chain links TRBV4-1 to TRBJ1-2; 10 bases fit TRBD1. After removal of 1 base from V and 0 bases from J, the junction contained 8 bases not matched to a gene. The CDR3 spans 18 residues. CDR1 MGHRA and CDR2 YSYEKL come from the germline V gene. The CDR3 region is CASSQGPPGQGSNYGYTF. DNA for the CDR3: TGCGCCAGCAGCCAAGGCCCACCGGGACAGGGGTCTAACTATGGCTACACCTTC.

V gene TRBV27 combines with J gene TRBJ1-1, with D unresolved. V lost 2 bases and J 1 base, leaving 5 bases between the germline ends. There are 13 residues in the CDR3. The V gene's germline CDR1 is MNHEY and CDR2 SMNVEV (reference sequence). CDR3 in amino acids: CASSLVRNTEAFF. CDR3 nucleotides: TGTGCCAGCAGTTTAGTCCGGAACACTGAAGCTTTCTTT.

The chain couples TRBV7-9 to TRBJ2-5, with 7 bases fitting TRBD1. The DNA end is more similar to TRBJ2-7, so the J call may be wrong. This CDR3 is built from 13 residues. CDR1 SEHNR and CDR2 FQNEAQ come from the germline V gene (reference sequence). The CDR3 region has the DNA TGTGCCAGCAGCCGGGACAGCGTCTACGAGCAGTACTTC. Its protein is CASSRDSVYEQYF.

This sequence joins TRBV29-1 and TRBJ1-1, with a possible D match to TRBD1 (6 bases). Per germline, CDR1 SQVTM and CDR2 ANQGSEA. Trimming took off 7 bases at V and 0 bases at J, with 12 bases between the two ends. This CDR3 spans 13 amino acids. The CDR3 protein is CSAEQGLNTEAFF. CDR3 in DNA: TGCAGCGCCGAACAGGGTTTGAACACTGAAGCTTTCTTT.

The CDR3 sequence is CASRKDRAGETQYF. The CDR3, as DNA: TGCGCCAGCAGAAAGGACAGGGCGGGGGAGACCCAGTACTTC. The chain is built from TRBV5-1 and TRBJ2-5; 8 nucleotides align to TRBD1. Germline CDR1 reads SGHRS; CDR2 reads YFSETQ. CDR3 size: 14 residues. Trimming took 5 bases from V and 5 from J; bases not matched to a gene: 8.

V is TRBV18 and J is TRBJ2-1, with a tentative D call TRBD1 (5 bases). The CDR3 has 15 amino acids. V was cut by 3 bases and J by 2 bases, with 11 bases left in between. The germline CDR1 and CDR2 sequences are KGHSH and LQKENI. The CDR3 sequence: CASSPARETYNEQFF. CDR3 coding DNA: TGTGCCAGCTCACCCGCCAGGGAAACCTACAATGAGCAGTTCTTC. The full variable domain, rest sourced from reference TRBV18 and TRBJ2-1, is NAGVMQNPRHLVRRRGQEARLRCSPMKGHSHVYWYRQLPEEGLKFMVYLQKENIIDESGMPKERFSAEFPKEGPSILRIQQVVRGDSAAYFCASSPARETYNEQFFGPGTRLTVL.

CDR3 region: CASSPRTGPNSGANVLTF. In nucleotides, the CDR3 is TGCGCCAGCAGCCCGAGGACAGGACCCAACTCTGGGGCCAACGTCCTGACTTTC. V gene TRBV5-1 combines with J gene TRBJ2-6, with TRBD1 matching 7 bases. J gave up 0 bases and V 4 bases, and 10 bases lay outside the gene matches. CDR1 and CDR2 from the germline V gene are SGHRS and YFSETQ. This CDR3 has 18 amino acids.

This chain connects TRBV19 to TRBJ1-6; D is ambiguous. Germline V gene lookup returns CDR1 LNHDA and CDR2 SQIVND (reference sequence). V gave up 1 base and J gave up 10 bases, with 14 bases separating them. This CDR3 contains 15 residues. CDR3 DNA: TGTGCCAGTAGTATAGCCTTAGGACTATCCTCACCCCTCCACTTT. Amino acids: CASSIALGLSSPLHF.

J is TRBJ2-7 and V is TRBV30; TRBD2 matches 12 bases. The CDR3 sequence is 14 residues long. With V trimmed by 7 bases and J by 2 bases, 6 bases remained unmatched. Per the germline V gene, CDR1 is GTSNPN and CDR2 is SVGIG (reference sequence). The DNA for the CDR3 is TGTGCCTCTACTAGCGGGAGGAGCGCCTACGAGCAGTACTTC. This encodes CASTSGRSAYEQYF.

V gene TRBV7-7 combines with J gene TRBJ2-7; tentative D call: TRBD1 (6 bases). CDR3 length equals 13 residues. The V gene's germline CDR1 is SSHAT and CDR2 FNYEAQ (reference sequence). The V and J ends lost 3 bases and 6 bases respectively, with 12 bases between them. CDR3 nucleotides: TGTGCCAGCAGCTTTACGCGACAGGCCGAGCAGTACTTC. Amino acids: CASSFTRQAEQYF. The entire variable domain, with the rest obtained from reference TRBV7-7 and TRBJ2-7, is as follows: GAGVSQSPRYKVTKRGQDVTLRCDPISSHATLYWYQQALGQGPEFLTYFNYEAQPDKSGLPSDRFSAERPEGSISTLTIQRTEQRDSAMYRCASSFTRQAEQYFGPGTRLTVT.

The chain has TRBV7-9 and TRBJ1-2; the match to TRBD1 covers 7 bases. The V gene end was trimmed by 6 bases and the J gene end by 7 bases; junction bases not matched to a gene: 8. The CDR3 consists of 13 residues. In germline, CDR1 is SEHNR, CDR2 FQNEAQ (reference sequence). CDR3: CASRTSGTVGYTF. CDR3 nucleotides: TGTGCCAGCAGGACCTCCGGGACAGTTGGCTACACCTTC.